This T cell receptor beta chain was found in a study of T-cell reconstitution after alpha-beta-depleted transplantation in children. CDR3 length: 12 residues. Trimming removed 7 bases at V and 8 bases at J, with 15 bases between. The germline gives CDR1 SGHRS, CDR2 YFSETQ. Unique molecular identifiers were built into the TCRbeta library. TCRdb reanalysed the PCR reads using MiXCR and keeps one entry per CDR3 protein. The repertoire holds about 500,000 distinct CDR3 sequences, with roughly 33% as singletons. This clonotype showed up just a few times. The specimen comprised PBMCs from the stem cell graft donor, sampled from the stem cell graft. This receptor was identified in a human donor who donated a stem cell graft to a child with aplastic anemia. The chain combines TRBV5-1 with TRBJ1-2; D perhaps matches TRBD1 (5 bases). This CDR3 is CASRRGSRGYTF. In DNA form, the CDR3 reads TGCGCCAGCCGAAGGGGATCTCGGGGCTACACCTTC.